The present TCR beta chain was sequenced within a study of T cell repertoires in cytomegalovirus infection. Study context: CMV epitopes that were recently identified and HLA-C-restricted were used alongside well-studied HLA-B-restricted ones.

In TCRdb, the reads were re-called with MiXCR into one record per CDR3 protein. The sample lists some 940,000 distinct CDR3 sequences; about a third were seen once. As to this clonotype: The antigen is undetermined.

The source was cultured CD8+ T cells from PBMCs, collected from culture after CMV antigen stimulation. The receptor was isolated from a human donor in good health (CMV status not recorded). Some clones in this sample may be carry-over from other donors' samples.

The DNA of the CDR3 is TGTGCCACCAGTGATTTAGGGGGTGAAGCTTTCTTT. Translation gives CATSDLGGEAFF. This chain joins TRBV24-1 and TRBJ1-1; TRBD1 is a possible D gene (6 bases). CDR3 size: 12 residues. Trimming shortened V by 1 base and J by 7 bases, and 6 bases separated the two germline ends. Germline CDR1 KGHDR, CDR2 SFDVKD.